This section outlines one T cell receptor beta chain sequence together with its context. Its antigen is unidentified. The data are from a study of PD-1 blockade in classical Hodgkin lymphoma. Regarding time point: newly diagnosed, previously untreated cHL patient sample. Comparison samples consisted of PBMCs from newly diagnosed, untreated classical Hodgkin lymphoma. Study results and caveats: At baseline, newly diagnosed patients reportedly showed less TCR diversity than healthy donors. Although disease activity or prior therapy may be involved, causes of the repertoire differences remain undefined.

Sequenced by immunoSEQ multiplex PCR; TCRdb stores in-frame clones only, minus some. The sample contains 17,000 or so clones, approximately 85% of which appear only once. The specimen sequenced was peripheral blood mononuclear cells (PBMCs). This sequence was found in a human donor with classical Hodgkin lymphoma.

This CDR3 reads CASRYLAGTYNEQFF. The CDR3 DNA reads TGTGCCAGCAGATATCTAGCGGGTACCTACAATGAGCAGTTCTTC. The V call is TRBV6-1, the J call TRBJ2-1, with TRBD2 identical over 8 bases. V was clipped by 6 bases and J by 2 bases; unmatched bases: 6. Germline CDR1 is MNHNS and CDR2 is SASEGT. This CDR3 contains 15 residues.